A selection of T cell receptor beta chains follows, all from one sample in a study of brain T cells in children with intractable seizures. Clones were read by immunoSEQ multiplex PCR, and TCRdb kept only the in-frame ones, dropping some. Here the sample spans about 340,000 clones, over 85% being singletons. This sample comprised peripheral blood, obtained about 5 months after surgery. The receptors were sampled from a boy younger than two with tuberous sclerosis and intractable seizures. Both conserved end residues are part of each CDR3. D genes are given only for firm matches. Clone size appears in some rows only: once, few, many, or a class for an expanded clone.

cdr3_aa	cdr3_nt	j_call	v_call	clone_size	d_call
CASSLGGFYEQYF	TGTGCCAGCAGTTTGGGCGGATTCTACGAGCAGTACTTC	TRBJ2-7	TRBV12-3/TRBV12-4	NA	NA
CASSLVPGQDYEQYF	TGTGCCAGCAGCTTGGTTCCGGGACAGGACTACGAGCAGTACTTC	TRBJ2-7	TRBV5-4	NA	TRBD1
CASSLTFSGNQPQHF	TGTGCCAGCAGCTTAACTTTTTCGGGGAATCAGCCCCAGCATTTT	TRBJ1-5	TRBV3-1/TRBV3-2	NA	NA
CASSLVRTYEQYF	TGTGCCAGCAGCTTAGTACGGACCTACGAGCAGTACTTC	TRBJ2-7	TRBV7-2	few	NA
CASGDRGLNTEAFF	TGTGCCAGCGGGGACAGGGGGCTGAATACTGAAGCTTTCTTT	TRBJ1-1	TRBV6-5	NA	TRBD1
CASRRRLANSGANVLTF	TGTGCCAGCAGGAGAAGACTAGCGAACTCTGGGGCCAACGTCCTGACTTTC	TRBJ2-6	TRBV2	NA	TRBD2
CATMLDRGPNQPQHF	TGTGCCACTATGCTTGACAGGGGGCCTAATCAGCCCCAGCATTTT	TRBJ1-5	TRBV6-5	NA	TRBD1
CASSIGGGIYNEQFF	TGTGCCAGTAGTATCGGGGGGGGAATTTACAATGAGCAGTTCTTC	TRBJ2-1	TRBV19	NA	TRBD2
CATSDSSTGSGTGELFF	TGTGCCACCAGTGATTCGTCGACGGGGTCGGGCACCGGGGAGCTGTTTTTT	TRBJ2-2	TRBV24-1	NA	NA
CASSFLTGLEAFF	TGTGCCAGCAGTTTCCTAACGGGGCTTGAAGCTTTCTTT	TRBJ1-1	TRBV28	NA	NA
CASSMGQGSGYTF	TGTGCCAGCAGTATGGGACAGGGGTCCGGCTACACCTTC	TRBJ1-2	TRBV12-3/TRBV12-4	NA	TRBD1
CASSLPLSDRGYTF	TGTGCCAGCAGCTTACCCCTATCGGACAGGGGCTACACCTTC	TRBJ1-2	TRBV7-9	NA	TRBD1
CASSLEGGGAPDTQYF	TGTGCCAGCAGCTTGGAAGGCGGGGGGGCCCCAGATACGCAGTATTTT	TRBJ2-3	TRBV5-4	NA	TRBD2
CAWSGGEQFF	TGTGCCTGGAGTGGGGGGGAGCAGTTCTTC	TRBJ2-1	TRBV30	few	NA
CASSFQLAGGFPVHEQYF	TGTGCCAGCAGCTTCCAACTAGCGGGGGGTTTTCCCGTCCACGAGCAGTACTTC	TRBJ2-7	TRBV7-9	NA	TRBD2
CATSDFPSREEQFF	TGTGCCACCAGTGATTTTCCCTCGCGGGAAGAGCAGTTCTTC	TRBJ2-1	TRBV24-1	NA	NA
CASSLSGWETQYF	TGCGCCAGCAGCTTGTCCGGGTGGGAGACCCAGTACTTC	TRBJ2-5	TRBV5-1	NA	NA
CASSLRADTEAFF	TGTGCCAGCAGCTTACGTGCAGACACTGAAGCTTTCTTT	TRBJ1-1	TRBV7-2	NA	NA
CASSPQASVGYTF	TGTGCCAGCAGCCCACAGGCATCGGTAGGCTACACCTTC	TRBJ1-2	TRBV9	once	NA
CASSVMAGGGADTQYF	TGTGCCAGCAGTGTGATGGCGGGGGGCGGTGCAGATACGCAGTATTTT	TRBJ2-3	TRBV2	NA	TRBD2
CASSQPGAFGYTF	TGCGCCAGCAGCCAACCGGGGGCCTTTGGCTACACCTTC	TRBJ1-2	TRBV4-1	NA	NA
CASSIQSFLRPGELFF	TGTGCCAGCAGCATTCAGTCTTTCTTAAGGCCCGGGGAGCTGTTTTTT	TRBJ2-2	TRBV7-9	NA	NA
CASSQEVGGQYTQYF	TGTGCCAGCAGCCAAGAAGTGGGGGGGCAGTATACGCAGTATTTT	TRBJ2-3	TRBV4-2	NA	NA
CASSSGPGYSNQPQHF	TGTGCCAGCAGCTCGGGGCCAGGGTATAGCAATCAGCCCCAGCATTTT	TRBJ1-5	TRBV5-5	NA	NA
CASSFGQRDTEAFF	TGTGCCAGCAGCTTTGGACAGCGTGACACTGAAGCTTTCTTT	TRBJ1-1	TRBV5-6	NA	NA
CASSLEPGVIKLFF	TGCGCCAGCAGCTTGGAGCCAGGGGTGATCAAACTGTTTTTT	TRBJ1-4	TRBV5-1	NA	NA
CSASPREFASNQPQHF	TGCAGTGCTAGTCCCAGGGAATTTGCGAGCAATCAGCCCCAGCATTTT	TRBJ1-5	TRBV20-1	NA	NA
CASSASTDTQYF	TGTGCCAGCAGCGCTAGCACAGATACGCAGTATTTT	TRBJ2-3	TRBV9	NA	NA
CASSPANNNSPLHF	TGTGCCAGCAGCCCGGCAAATAATAATTCACCCCTCCACTTT	TRBJ1-6	TRBV5-4	NA	NA
CASSRRVGFLSDEQFF	TGTGCCAGCAGCCGCCGAGTAGGGTTCTTGAGTGATGAGCAGTTCTTC	TRBJ2-1	TRBV5-6	NA	NA
CAIRGGDYEQYF	TGTGCCATCCGAGGCGGCGACTACGAGCAGTACTTC	TRBJ2-7	TRBV10-3	NA	NA
CASSDSTSGSNEQFF	TGTGCCAGCAGTGACTCGACTAGCGGGAGTAATGAGCAGTTCTTC	TRBJ2-1	TRBV6-4	NA	TRBD2
CASIAPAHTEAFF	TGTGCCAGCATCGCCCCAGCACACACTGAAGCTTTCTTT	TRBJ1-1	TRBV13	NA	NA
CASSWGQARGEQYF	TGTGCCAGCAGCTGGGGACAGGCCAGGGGGGAGCAGTACTTC	TRBJ2-7	TRBV5-4	NA	TRBD1
CATSSGTYSNQPQHF	TGTGCCACCAGCAGTGGAACCTATAGCAATCAGCCCCAGCATTTT	TRBJ1-5	TRBV15	NA	NA
CASSLELLDGGGGYTF	TGCGCCAGCAGCTTGGAATTGTTGGACGGTGGAGGCGGCTACACCTTC	TRBJ1-2	TRBV5-1	NA	NA
CASSQDRNEKLFF	TGTGCCAGCAGCCAAGATAGGAATGAAAAACTGTTTTTT	TRBJ1-4	TRBV4-2	NA	NA
CASSLEGQGYTQYF	TGCGCCAGCAGCTTGGAGGGACAGGGGTATACCCAGTACTTC	TRBJ2-5	TRBV5-1	NA	TRBD1
CASSVMGLNPLF	TGTGCCAGCAGCGTAATGGGGCTAAACCCCCTATTC	TRBJ1-2	TRBV9	NA	NA
CASSRITAATNEKLFF	TGCGCCAGCAGCCGAATAACTGCAGCAACTAATGAAAAACTGTTTTTT	TRBJ1-4	TRBV4-1	NA	NA
CATSNLPSAGDTDTQYF	TGTGCCACCAGTAATCTTCCGTCAGCGGGAGACACAGATACGCAGTATTTT	TRBJ2-3	TRBV24-1	NA	TRBD2
CSVRGINEQFF	TGCAGTGTCCGGGGCATTAATGAGCAGTTCTTC	TRBJ2-1	TRBV20-1	NA	NA
CASSLMGMGAFF	TGTGCCAGCAGTTTGATGGGGATGGGGGCTTTCTTT	TRBJ1-1	TRBV28	NA	NA
CASSVGSSYNEQFF	TGTGCCAGCAGCGTAGGTAGCTCCTACAATGAGCAGTTCTTC	TRBJ2-1	TRBV7-6	NA	NA